A selection of T cell receptor beta chains follows, all from one sample in a study of blood T cell repertoires in COVID-19. Data came from immunoSEQ multiplex PCR; TCRdb stores just in-frame clones and leaves some out. The table shows roughly 180,000 clones, with around three quarters occurring only once. Sequenced material: peripheral blood. These receptors all stem from a man in his sixties with active or convalescent COVID-19. Both conserved end residues are part of each CDR3. D genes are given only for firm matches. The size entry is marked missing in some rows and otherwise reads once, few, many or a size class.

v_gene	j_gene	abundance	d_gene	CDR3nt	CDR3aa
TRBV5-1	TRBJ2-1	-	TRBD2	TGCGCCAGCAGCCTTTTAGCGGGAGGGGCCTACAATGAGCAGTTCTTC	CASSLLAGGAYNEQFF
TRBV6-5	TRBJ2-3	-	TRBD2	TGTGCCAGCGGGGGGACTAGCGGGAGAACAGATACGCAGTATTTT	CASGGTSGRTDTQYF
TRBV2	TRBJ1-4	-	-	TGTGCCAGCAATCACGGAGATGAAAAACTGTTTTTT	CASNHGDEKLFF
TRBV9	TRBJ2-2	-	TRBD2	TGTGCCAGCAGCGTTAGACTAGCGGCGAACACCGGGGAGCTGTTTTTT	CASSVRLAANTGELFF
TRBV4-3	TRBJ2-5	-	-	TGCGCCAGCAGCCAAGATCCGGGAGAGACCCAGTACTTC	CASSQDPGETQYF
TRBV24-1	TRBJ1-5	-	TRBD1	TGTGCCACCGGACAGGGCAATCAGCCCCAGCATTTT	CATGQGNQPQHF
TRBV4-1	TRBJ2-2	-	TRBD1	TGCGCCAGCAGCCAAACGACAGGGCTCGGGGAGCTGTTTTTT	CASSQTTGLGELFF
TRBV29-1	TRBJ2-5	-	-	TGCAGCGTTTACGGGAGAATTGAGACCCAGTACTTC	CSVYGRIETQYF
TRBV6-6	TRBJ2-3	-	-	TGTGCCAGCAGGGTGGGGGGAGACACAGATACGCAGTATTTT	CASRVGGDTDTQYF
TRBV3-1/TRBV3-2	TRBJ1-4	-	TRBD1	TGTGCCAGCAGCCAAGACCCGACAGGGCCTAATGAAAAACTGTTTTTT	CASSQDPTGPNEKLFF
TRBV7-9	TRBJ2-1	once	-	TGTGCCAGCAGCTTCCCCGGAGGCAATGAGCAGTTCTTC	CASSFPGGNEQFF
TRBV13	TRBJ1-2	-	TRBD1	TGTGCCAGCAGCTTACTCCCATCGACAGGGGACTTC	CASSLLPSTGDF
TRBV20-1	TRBJ2-7	-	-	TGCAGTGCTAGTTTTAGCGAGCAGTACTTC	CSASFSEQYF
TRBV19	TRBJ2-2	-	-	TGTGCCAGTAGTATTCAGGCAGCTGCCGGGGAGCTGTTTTTT	CASSIQAAAGELFF
TRBV28	TRBJ1-2	-	TRBD1	TGTGCCAGCAAGCGGACAGGGGCCCGGTACTATGGCTACACCTTC	CASKRTGARYYGYTF
TRBV19	TRBJ1-5	-	-	TGTGCCAGTAGTCCTCCTCCCTGGGGGGGGGATCAGCCCCAGCATTTT	CASSPPPWGGDQPQHF
TRBV27	TRBJ2-7	-	-	TGTGCCAGCAGCAGACAGGTCCGATACTACGAGCAGTACTTC	CASSRQVRYYEQYF
TRBV5-1	TRBJ2-1	-	TRBD2	TGCGCCAGCAGCTCCGCTGTGACTAGCGGGAGAGAGGAGCAGTTCTTC	CASSSAVTSGREEQFF
TRBV5-4	TRBJ2-5	-	-	TGTGCCAGCAGCTCTACAGGGCTCCAGTACCAAGAGACCCAGTACTTC	CASSSTGLQYQETQYF
TRBV12-3/TRBV12-4	TRBJ2-1	-	-	TGTGCCAGCAGTTTACTAGGCGGGCAGTTCTTC	CASSLLGGQFF
TRBV11-2	TRBJ2-7	once	TRBD2	TGTGCCAGCAGCTCCGTGGGGGGGAACTACGAGCAGTACTTC	CASSSVGGNYEQYF
TRBV3-1/TRBV3-2	TRBJ2-1	-	-	TGTGCCAGCAGCCAAGATATTTTGTCACGGAATGAGCAGTTCTTC	CASSQDILSRNEQFF
TRBV6-4	TRBJ1-5	-	-	TGTGCCAGCTCAGTCGGGGTTGGGAGCAATCAGCCCCAGCATTTT	CASSVGVGSNQPQHF
TRBV4-2	TRBJ2-1	-	TRBD2	TGTGCCAGCAGCCATCCCACCCGGGGGACTAGCGGGACAAGGAGCTCCTACAATGAGCAGTTCTTC	CASSHPTRGTSGTRSSYNEQFF
TRBV12-5	TRBJ1-1	-	-	TGTGCTAGTGGTCTCTTGGCCCCAGGTATCTTT	CASGLLAPGIF
TRBV10-3	TRBJ2-1	-	TRBD2	TGTGCCATCAATCGGGGGGACAATGAGCAGTTCTTC	CAINRGDNEQFF
TRBV2	TRBJ2-1	few	TRBD2	TGTGCCAGCAGGGGACTAGCGCCACTCAATGAGCAGTTCTTC	CASRGLAPLNEQFF
TRBV28	TRBJ1-2	-	-	TGTGCCAGCAGCCCTCCGTCGGTCTATGGCTACACCTTC	CASSPPSVYGYTF
TRBV18	TRBJ1-5	few	-	TGTGCCAGCTCATCGGACAAGTCAATCGGGCCCCAGCATTTT	CASSSDKSIGPQHF
TRBV4-2	TRBJ2-7	-	-	TGTGCCAGCAGCCGTCAAGCCCCCGACTACGAGCAGTACTTC	CASSRQAPDYEQYF
TRBV3-1/TRBV3-2	TRBJ2-7	few	TRBD2	TGTGCCAGCAGCGCACCGGGACTAGGATTTAACGAGCAGTACTTC	CASSAPGLGFNEQYF
TRBV7-8	TRBJ1-1	-	-	TGTGCCAGCAGCCTCGGGACTTCGGGCACTGAAGCTTTCTTT	CASSLGTSGTEAFF
TRBV7-9	TRBJ2-6	-	TRBD1	TGTGCCAGCAGCTTATCCGGGACAGGGCCCCCTGGGGCCAACGTCCTGACTTTC	CASSLSGTGPPGANVLTF
TRBV19	TRBJ1-5	-	TRBD1	TGTGCCAGTAGTACGACAGGGGGAAGTCAGCCCCAGCATTTT	CASSTTGGSQPQHF
TRBV7-2	TRBJ2-4	-	-	TGTGCCAGCAGCTTGGGAGGCTCTGCAAACATTCAGTACTTC	CASSLGGSANIQYF
TRBV11-2	TRBJ1-4	-	-	TGTGCCAGCAGCTTAGAAAGGACAGTGAGATATGAAAAACTGTTTTTT	CASSLERTVRYEKLFF
TRBV19	TRBJ2-5	few	-	TGTGCCACGAGACAAGGCAACCAAGAGACCCAGTACTTC	CATRQGNQETQYF
TRBV18	TRBJ1-3	-	TRBD1	TGTGCCAGCTCACCTCTAGGGACAGGGGGCAGCAACACCATATATTTT	CASSPLGTGGSNTIYF
TRBV24-1	TRBJ1-1	-	TRBD1	TGTGCCACCAGGCCGCCGGGACAGGGGAACACTGAAGCTTTCTTT	CATRPPGQGNTEAFF
TRBV4-1	TRBJ2-2	-	TRBD2	TGCGCCAGCAGCCACATAACGGGGACTAGCGGGAAGAACACCGGGGAGCTGTTTTTT	CASSHITGTSGKNTGELFF
TRBV6-2/TRBV6-3	TRBJ2-1	once	TRBD2	TGTGCCAGCAGTTACCAAATGGGGAGGGAGGATGAGCAGTTCTTC	CASSYQMGREDEQFF
TRBV11-2	TRBJ1-1	-	TRBD1	TGTGCCAGCAGCCTGAACAGGGGGCTCACTGAAGCTTTCTTT	CASSLNRGLTEAFF
TRBV5-1	TRBJ2-7	-	TRBD2	TGCGCCAGCAGCTTGGAGGGACTAGAGGCGTCCTACGAGCAGTACTTC	CASSLEGLEASYEQYF
TRBV27	TRBJ2-7	few	-	TGTGCCAGCAGTTTTAGCCAGGGGGGCGAGCAGTACTTC	CASSFSQGGEQYF
TRBV7-8	TRBJ1-1	few	-	TGTGCCAGCAGCTTAGTTCGCGGCGCGACTGAAGCTTTCTTT	CASSLVRGATEAFF
TRBV19	TRBJ2-1	-	-	TGTGCCAGTAGTATTGGAAGGACATCCCTCGAGAATGAGCAGTTCTTC	CASSIGRTSLENEQFF
TRBV24-1	TRBJ2-7	-	TRBD1	TGTGCCACCAGTGATCTCGGGACAGCATACTCCTACGAGCAGTACTTC	CATSDLGTAYSYEQYF
TRBV29-1	TRBJ1-1	few	-	TGCAGCGTTGACCCCGGGACAACGAACACTGAAGCTTTCTTT	CSVDPGTTNTEAFF
TRBV2	TRBJ1-6	few	TRBD1	TGTGCCAGCGATAGTACAGGGGGATCACCCCTCCACTTT	CASDSTGGSPLHF
TRBV7-6	TRBJ2-7	-	-	TGTGCCAGCAGCTCAAGGGGCGGGACCTCCTACGAGCAGTACTTC	CASSSRGGTSYEQYF
TRBV9	TRBJ1-3	-	TRBD1	TGTGCCAGCAGCGCCACACAGGGGAGTGGAAACACCATATATTTT	CASSATQGSGNTIYF
TRBV12-5	TRBJ2-2	-	TRBD1	TGTGCTAGTGCCCCGGGACAGGGGTACACCGGGGAGCTGTTTTTT	CASAPGQGYTGELFF
TRBV5-6	TRBJ1-1	-	-	TGTGCCAGCAGCTCCGGGGTTTACACTGAAGCTTTCTTT	CASSSGVYTEAFF
TRBV7-8	TRBJ2-1	-	TRBD2	TGTGCCAGCAGCCCAAATCTAGCGGGAGGCTACAATGAGCAGTTCTTC	CASSPNLAGGYNEQFF
TRBV23-1	TRBJ2-6	few	-	TGCGCCAGCAGTCATTCGGCCTGCAGGGGGGCCAACTCTGGGGCCAACGTCCTGACTTTC	CASSHSACRGANSGANVLTF
TRBV7-3	TRBJ2-7	-	-	TGTGCCAGCAGCCTACAGCCGGGAAGCTTCTACGAGCAGTACTTC	CASSLQPGSFYEQYF
TRBV2	TRBJ1-1	few	-	TGTGCCAGCAGGGGGCTGAACACTGAAGCTTTCTTT	CASRGLNTEAFF